The next 15 T cell receptor beta chains were all read from a single sample in a study of T cells in Graves' hyperthyroidism and ophthalmopathy. Researchers took RNA transcripts and amplified the TCR beta CDR3 regions from them. The study used the HTBI primer set for a first-round RT-PCR of the TCR CDR3. TCRdb itself ran the multiplex PCR reads through MiXCR, one entry per CDR3 protein. The data show around 440,000 distinct CDR3 sequences, with about a sixth seen just once and over 7.5% held by the top ten. Material for sequencing was blood. These receptors were collected from a woman under 30 with Graves' hyperthyroidism.

The chain recombines TRBV9 with TRBJ2-3; TRBD2 aligns across 8 bases. V shed 3 bases, J shed 0 bases, and the junction held 18 bases outside the gene matches. CDR1 and CDR2 (germline): SGDLS, YYNGEE. The CDR3 loop spans 20 amino acids. The CDR3 reads CASSAQRASGGGGSTDTQYF. CDR3 coding DNA: TGTGCCAGCAGCGCTCAGAGGGCCTCCGGGGGGGGGGGGAGCACAGATACGCAGTATTTT.

This clonotype was picked up many times. This chain joins TRBV20-1 and TRBJ2-3; D perhaps matches TRBD2 (5 bases). This CDR3 contains 15 residues. Trimming removed 0 bases at V and 6 bases at J, with 16 bases between. CDR1 DFQATT and CDR2 SNEGSKA come from the germline V gene (reference sequence). For the CDR3, the DNA is TGCAGTGCTAGAGATGGTCGGGGTTTTGGTGATACGCAGTATTTT. This encodes CSARDGRGFGDTQYF.

The chain uses TRBV6-1 and TRBJ2-5, with a possible D match to TRBD2 (6 bases). Trimming pared 6 bases from V and 5 bases from J, leaving 22 bases between. This CDR3 has 16 residues. Per the germline V gene, CDR1 is MNHNS and CDR2 is SASEGT. CDR3 region: CASRSLGTGTRETQYF. DNA of the CDR3: TGTGCCAGCAGATCGCTCGGGACGGGGACTCGGGAGACCCAGTACTTC.

This clonotype was counted many times. The rearrangement uses TRBV13 and TRBJ2-5, with D possibly TRBD2 on 6 matching bases. In germline, CDR1 is PRHDT, CDR2 FYEKMQ (reference sequence). The CDR3 has 14 residues. V was cut by 5 bases and J by 4 bases, with 14 bases left in between. The CDR3 nucleotides read TGTGCCAGCAGCGGAGACGGGGGTCGAGAGACCCAGTACTTC. Residues: CASSGDGGRETQYF.

The table lists this clonotype with many counts. This chain uses TRBV7-9 with TRBJ2-3, with a weak D call TRBD2 (6 bases). From germline, CDR1 is SEHNR and CDR2 FQNEAQ (reference sequence). The CDR3 contains 13 residues. V shed 7 bases and J shed 2 bases, with 10 bases lying between them. The CDR3 reads CASTRDTTDTQYF. CDR3 sequence (DNA): TGTGCCAGCACGCGGGATACCACAGATACGCAGTATTTT.

This clonotype came up a few times. The chain links TRBV20-1 to TRBJ1-2; 8 nucleotides line up with TRBD1. The CDR3 has 14 residues. Germline V gene sequence: CDR1 DFQATT, CDR2 SNEGSKA (reference sequence). Trimming took 5 bases from V and 4 from J; bases not matched to a gene: 9. Written as DNA, the CDR3 is TGCAGTGCTGATAAACAGGGGGAGGGCTATGGCTACACCTTC. This sequence encodes CSADKQGEGYGYTF.

About this clonotype itself: Given a much more abundant clone one base away, this may be a read error. V and J are TRBV5-6 and TRBJ1-1, with 9 bases matching TRBD1. Trimming removed 4 bases from V and 3 bases from J; junction bases left unmatched: 10. CDR3 length: 16 residues. Germline lookup yields CDR1 SGHDT and CDR2 YYEEEE. CDR3 residues: CASSHGTGISYTEAFF. In nucleotides, the CDR3 is TGTGCCAGCAGCCACGGGACAGGGATCAGTTACACTGAAGCTTTCTTT.

This clonotype has only a few counts. The chain carries TRBV3-1 and TRBJ1-1; no clear D gene. The V gene lost 4 bases and the J gene lost 4 bases, with 13 bases spanning the gap. The CDR3 totals 14 residues. Germline V lookup: CDR1 LGHDT, CDR2 YNNKEL (reference sequence). The CDR3 loop is CASSPQPTVTEAFF. DNA for the CDR3: TGTGCCAGCAGCCCCCAGCCAACGGTCACTGAAGCTTTCTTT. Combining the CDR3 with reference TRBV3-1 and TRBJ1-1 gives the whole variable domain DTAVSQTPKYLVTQMGNDKSIKCEQNLGHDTMYWYKQDSKKFLKIMFSYNNKELIINETVPNRFSPKSPDKAHLNLHINSLELGDSAVYFCASSPQPTVTEAFFGQGTRLTVV.

The chain couples TRBV6-1 to TRBJ1-6, with D possibly matching TRBD1 (5 bases). The V gene's germline CDR1 is MNHNS and CDR2 SASEGT. V shed 2 bases and J shed 9 bases, with 20 bases lying between them. This CDR3 is built from 17 residues. The CDR3 protein is CASSELPSGTFGSPLHF. CDR3 sequence (DNA): TGTGCCAGCAGTGAATTACCGAGTGGGACTTTTGGTTCACCCCTCCACTTT.

The genes are TRBV4-3 and TRBJ2-7; 9 bases match TRBD1. V lost 1 base, J lost 3 bases, and 4 bases stayed unmatched. Looked up from germline, CDR1 is LGHNA and CDR2 is YSLEER. The CDR3 sequence is 15 residues long. Here the CDR3 reads CASSQGETGGYEQYF. The CDR3 nucleotides read TGCGCCAGCAGCCAAGGGGAGACAGGGGGCTACGAGCAGTACTTC.

This clonotype has ten or more counts. The chain recombines TRBV5-5 with TRBJ2-5; 8 nucleotides agree with TRBD1. From germline, CDR1 is SGHKS and CDR2 YYEKEE (reference sequence). The V gene end was trimmed by 2 bases and the J gene end by 5 bases; junction bases not matched to a gene: 8. The CDR3 length is 15 residues. The CDR3 region is CASSFSPGGGETQYF. CDR3 bases: TGTGCCAGCAGCTTTTCACCAGGGGGCGGGGAGACCCAGTACTTC.

This clonotype was recorded many times. The genes are TRBV28 and TRBJ1-2; D perhaps matches TRBD1 (6 bases). The CDR3 covers 15 residues. The germline CDR1 and CDR2 sequences are MDHEN and SYDVKM. The ends were cut back, 3 bases at V and 0 bases at J, with 11 bases in the middle. The CDR3 bases are TGTGCCAGCAGTTTGACGGGGGCCTCTAACTATGGCTACACCTTC. It specifies CASSLTGASNYGYTF.

This clonotype has a count of ten or more. The V gene is TRBV30, the J gene TRBJ1-5; D not certain. The CDR3 loop spans 13 amino acids. Trimming took off 3 bases at V and 4 bases at J, with 10 bases between the two ends. The germline CDR1 and CDR2 sequences are GTSNPN and SVGIG (reference sequence). This chain's CDR3 is CAWRMQPNQPQHF. As DNA, the CDR3 is TGTGCCTGGAGGATGCAGCCAAATCAGCCCCAGCATTTT.

The J gene is TRBJ1-2, the V gene TRBV5-1, with D unresolved. The CDR3 is 16 amino acids. Germline-derived CDR1 and CDR2 are SGHRS and YFSETQ. Trimming took off 5 bases at V and 0 bases at J, with 17 bases between the two ends. The CDR3 loop reads CASSSAGEAANYGYTF. The CDR3 coding sequence is TGCGCCAGCAGTTCGGCTGGGGAGGCCGCTAACTATGGCTACACCTTC.

This sequence joins TRBV20-1 and TRBJ2-1; the match to TRBD2 covers 11 bases. The V gene end was trimmed by 5 bases and the J gene end by 2 bases; junction bases not matched to a gene: 2. CDR1 and CDR2 from the germline V gene are DFQATT and SNEGSKA (reference sequence). The CDR3 has 14 amino acids. CDR3 region: CSAPTSGTYNEQFF. The DNA of the CDR3 is TGCAGTGCTCCGACTAGCGGGACCTACAATGAGCAGTTCTTC.